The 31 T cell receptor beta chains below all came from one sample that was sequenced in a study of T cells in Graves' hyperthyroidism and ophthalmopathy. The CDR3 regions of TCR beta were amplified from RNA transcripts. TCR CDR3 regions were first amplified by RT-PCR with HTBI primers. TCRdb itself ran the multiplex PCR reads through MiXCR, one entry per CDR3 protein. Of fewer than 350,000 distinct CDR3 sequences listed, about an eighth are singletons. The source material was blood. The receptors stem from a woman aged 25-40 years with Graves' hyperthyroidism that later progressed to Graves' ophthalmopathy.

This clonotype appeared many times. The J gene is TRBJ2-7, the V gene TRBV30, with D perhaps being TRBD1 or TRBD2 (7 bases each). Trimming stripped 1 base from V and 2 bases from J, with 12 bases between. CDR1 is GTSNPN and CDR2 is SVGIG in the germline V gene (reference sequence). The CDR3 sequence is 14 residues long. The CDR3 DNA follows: TGTGCCTGGAGTGCAGGGGGGGTCACCTACGAGCAGTACTTC. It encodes CAWSAGGVTYEQYF.

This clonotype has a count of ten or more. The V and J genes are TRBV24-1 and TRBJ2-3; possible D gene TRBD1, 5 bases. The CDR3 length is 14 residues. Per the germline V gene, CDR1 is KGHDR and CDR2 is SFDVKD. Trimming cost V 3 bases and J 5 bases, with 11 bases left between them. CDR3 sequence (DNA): TGTGCCACCAGTGATATCAGGGTTGGAGATACGCAGTATTTT. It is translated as CATSDIRVGDTQYF.

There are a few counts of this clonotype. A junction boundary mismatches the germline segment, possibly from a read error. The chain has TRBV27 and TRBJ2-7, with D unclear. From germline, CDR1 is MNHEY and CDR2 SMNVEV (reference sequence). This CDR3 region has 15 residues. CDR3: CASSLTTPPSHEQYF. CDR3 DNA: TGTGCCAGCAGTTTAACTACTCCTCCCTCCCACGAGCAGTACTTC.

CDR3 coding DNA: TGTGCCAGCTTTGTAGGGCAGTTCTTC. Amino acid sequence: CASFVGQFF. The V gene is TRBV5-8, the J gene TRBJ2-1; D ambiguous. The V and J ends lost 7 bases and 12 bases respectively, with 8 bases between them. The germline V gene has CDR1 SGHTS and CDR2 YDEGEE. This CDR3 is built from 9 residues.

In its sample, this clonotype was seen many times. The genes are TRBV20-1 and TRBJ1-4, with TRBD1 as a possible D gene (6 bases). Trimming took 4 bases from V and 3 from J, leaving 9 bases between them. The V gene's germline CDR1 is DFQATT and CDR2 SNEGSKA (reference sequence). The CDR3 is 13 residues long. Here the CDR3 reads CSATGEANEKLFF. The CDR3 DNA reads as TGCAGTGCTACAGGGGAAGCTAATGAAAAACTGTTTTTT.

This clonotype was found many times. The CDR3 loop is CAWSVGGSGTTDTQYF. The DNA for the CDR3 is TGTGCCTGGAGTGTAGGGGGTAGTGGGACTACAGATACGCAGTATTTT. V is TRBV30 and J is TRBJ2-3, with D possibly being TRBD1 or TRBD2 (6 bases each). Trimming stripped 0 bases from V and 3 bases from J, with 16 bases between. The CDR3 runs to 16 residues. Germline V gene lookup returns CDR1 GTSNPN and CDR2 SVGIG (reference sequence). The full variable domain, its missing parts supplied by reference TRBV30 and TRBJ2-3, is SQTIHQWPATLVQPVGSPLSLECTVEGTSNPNLYWYRQAAGRGLQLLFYSVGIGQISSEVPQNLSASRPQDRQFILSSKKLLLSDSGFYLCAWSVGGSGTTDTQYFGPGTRLTVL.

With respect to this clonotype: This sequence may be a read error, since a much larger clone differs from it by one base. The CDR3 DNA is TGTGCCAGCAGTGGCCGGCTAGACACCGGGGAGCTGTTTTTT. Its protein product is CASSGRLDTGELFF. The chain recombines TRBV2 with TRBJ2-2; D ambiguous. The V end was cut by 4 bases, the J end by 3 bases, with 9 bases between. The CDR3 loop spans 14 amino acids. CDR1 SNHLY and CDR2 FYNNEI come from the germline V gene. The full variable domain, its missing parts supplied by reference TRBV2 and TRBJ2-2, is EPEVTQTPSHQVTQMGQEVILRCVPISNHLYFYWYRQILGQKVEFLVSFYNNEISEKSEIFDDQFSVERPDGSNFTLKIRSTKLEDSAMYFCASSGRLDTGELFFGEGSRLTVL.

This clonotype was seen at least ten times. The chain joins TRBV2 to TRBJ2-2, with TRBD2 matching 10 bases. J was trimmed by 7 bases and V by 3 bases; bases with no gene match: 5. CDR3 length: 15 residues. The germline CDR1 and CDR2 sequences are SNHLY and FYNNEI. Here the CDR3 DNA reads TGTGCCAGCAGTGATCGACTAGCGGGTGGCGGGGAGCTGTTTTTT. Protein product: CASSDRLAGGGELFF. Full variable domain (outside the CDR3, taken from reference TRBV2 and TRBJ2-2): EPEVTQTPSHQVTQMGQEVILRCVPISNHLYFYWYRQILGQKVEFLVSFYNNEISEKSEIFDDQFSVERPDGSNFTLKIRSTKLEDSAMYFCASSDRLAGGGELFFGEGSRLTVL.

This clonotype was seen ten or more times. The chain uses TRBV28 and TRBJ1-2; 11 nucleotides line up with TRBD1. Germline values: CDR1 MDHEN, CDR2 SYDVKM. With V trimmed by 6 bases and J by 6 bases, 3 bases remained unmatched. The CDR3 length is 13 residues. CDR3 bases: TGTGCCAGCAGACGGGACAGGGGGGATGGCTACACCTTC. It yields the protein CASRRDRGDGYTF.

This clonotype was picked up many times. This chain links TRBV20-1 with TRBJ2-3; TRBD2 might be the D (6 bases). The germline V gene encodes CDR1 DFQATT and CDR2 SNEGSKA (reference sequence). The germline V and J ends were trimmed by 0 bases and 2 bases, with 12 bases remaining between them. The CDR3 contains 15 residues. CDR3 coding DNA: TGCAGTGCTAGAGATGGGGAGGCCCCCACAGATACGCAGTATTTT. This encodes CSARDGEAPTDTQYF.

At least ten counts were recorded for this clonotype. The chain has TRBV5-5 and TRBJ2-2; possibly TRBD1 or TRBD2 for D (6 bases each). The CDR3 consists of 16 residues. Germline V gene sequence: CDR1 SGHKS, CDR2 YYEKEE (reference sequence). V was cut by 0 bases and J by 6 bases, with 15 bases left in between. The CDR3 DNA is TGTGCCAGCAGCTTGGAGGGGGGCGAATTCGCCGGGGAGCTGTTTTTT. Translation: CASSLEGGEFAGELFF.

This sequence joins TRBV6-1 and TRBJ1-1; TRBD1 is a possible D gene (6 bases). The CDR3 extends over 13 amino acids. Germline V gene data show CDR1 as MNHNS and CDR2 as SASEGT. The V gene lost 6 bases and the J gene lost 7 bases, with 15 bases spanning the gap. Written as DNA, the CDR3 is TGTGCCAGCAGCCCTCTCGGGGGCAATGAAGCTTTCTTT. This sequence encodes CASSPLGGNEAFF.

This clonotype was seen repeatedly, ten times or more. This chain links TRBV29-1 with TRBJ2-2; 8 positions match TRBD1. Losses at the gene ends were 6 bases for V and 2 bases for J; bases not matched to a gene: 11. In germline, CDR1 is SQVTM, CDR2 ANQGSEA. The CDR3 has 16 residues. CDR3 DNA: TGCAGCGTCCAGGGGGACAGGAGCTCTAACACCGGGGAGCTGTTTTTT. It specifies CSVQGDRSSNTGELFF.

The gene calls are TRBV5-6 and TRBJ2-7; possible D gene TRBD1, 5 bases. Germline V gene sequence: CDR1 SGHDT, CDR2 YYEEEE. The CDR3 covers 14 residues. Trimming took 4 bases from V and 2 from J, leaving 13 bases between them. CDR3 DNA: TGTGCCAGCAGCCCGCCGCAGGGCCCCTACGAGCAGTACTTC. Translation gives CASSPPQGPYEQYF.

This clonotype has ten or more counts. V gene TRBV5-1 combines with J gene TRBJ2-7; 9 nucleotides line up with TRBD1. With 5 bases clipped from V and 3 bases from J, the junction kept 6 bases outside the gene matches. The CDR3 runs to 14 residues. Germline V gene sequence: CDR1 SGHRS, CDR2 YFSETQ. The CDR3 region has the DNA TGCGCCAGCAGTCTCGGGACAGGGAACTACGAGCAGTACTTC. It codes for CASSLGTGNYEQYF.

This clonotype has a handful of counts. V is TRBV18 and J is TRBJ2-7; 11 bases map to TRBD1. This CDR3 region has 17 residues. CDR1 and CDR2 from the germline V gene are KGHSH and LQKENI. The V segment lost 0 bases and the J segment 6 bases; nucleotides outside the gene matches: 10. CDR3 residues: CASSPPFRDRGDSEQYF. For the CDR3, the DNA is TGTGCCAGCTCACCACCGTTCCGGGACAGGGGGGACTCCGAGCAGTACTTC.

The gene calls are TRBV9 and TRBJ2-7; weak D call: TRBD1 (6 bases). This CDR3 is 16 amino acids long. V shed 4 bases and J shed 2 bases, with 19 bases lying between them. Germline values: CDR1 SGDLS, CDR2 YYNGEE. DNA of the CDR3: TGTGCCAGCAGCTCCCCAAAAGGGGGTCCTACCTACGAGCAGTACTTC. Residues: CASSSPKGGPTYEQYF.

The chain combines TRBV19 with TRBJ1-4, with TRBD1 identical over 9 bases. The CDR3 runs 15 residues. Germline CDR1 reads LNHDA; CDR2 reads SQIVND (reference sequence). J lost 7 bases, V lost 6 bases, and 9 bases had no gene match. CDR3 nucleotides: TGTGCCAGTAGCCGACCGACAGGGGGGAGTGAAAAACTGTTTTTT. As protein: CASSRPTGGSEKLFF.

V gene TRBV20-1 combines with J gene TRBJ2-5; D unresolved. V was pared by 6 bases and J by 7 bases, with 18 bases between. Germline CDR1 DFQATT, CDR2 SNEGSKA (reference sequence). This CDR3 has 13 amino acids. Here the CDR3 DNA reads TGCAGTGCCCAGCCGGGCCTAAAAGGGACCCAGTACTTC. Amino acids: CSAQPGLKGTQYF.

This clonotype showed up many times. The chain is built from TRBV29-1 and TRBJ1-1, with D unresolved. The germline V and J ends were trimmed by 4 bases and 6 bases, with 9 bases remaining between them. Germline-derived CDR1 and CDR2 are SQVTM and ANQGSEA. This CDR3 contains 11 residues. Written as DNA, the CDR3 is TGCAGCGTTGTCGAGGTCGCTGAAGCTTTCTTT. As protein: CSVVEVAEAFF.

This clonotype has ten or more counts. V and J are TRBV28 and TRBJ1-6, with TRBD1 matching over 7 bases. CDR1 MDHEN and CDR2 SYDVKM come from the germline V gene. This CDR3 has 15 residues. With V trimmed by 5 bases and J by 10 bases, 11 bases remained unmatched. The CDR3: CASSRPQGVGSPLHF. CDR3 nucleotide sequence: TGTGCCAGCAGTCGTCCCCAGGGGGTAGGATCACCCCTCCACTTT.

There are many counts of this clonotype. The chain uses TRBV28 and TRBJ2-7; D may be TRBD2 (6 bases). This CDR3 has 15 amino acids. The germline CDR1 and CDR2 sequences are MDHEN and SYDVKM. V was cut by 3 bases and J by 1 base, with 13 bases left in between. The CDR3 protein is CASSFMGGLSYEQYF. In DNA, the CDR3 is TGTGCCAGCAGTTTCATGGGGGGTTTATCCTACGAGCAGTACTTC.

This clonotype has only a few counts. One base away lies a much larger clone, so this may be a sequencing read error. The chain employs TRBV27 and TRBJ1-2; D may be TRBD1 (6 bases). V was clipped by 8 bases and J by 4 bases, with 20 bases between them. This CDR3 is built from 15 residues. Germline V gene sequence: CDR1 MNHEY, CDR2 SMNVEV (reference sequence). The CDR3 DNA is TGTGCCAGCGGCCCTCTAGGACAGATAGGCTATGGCTACACCTTC. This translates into CASGPLGQIGYGYTF.

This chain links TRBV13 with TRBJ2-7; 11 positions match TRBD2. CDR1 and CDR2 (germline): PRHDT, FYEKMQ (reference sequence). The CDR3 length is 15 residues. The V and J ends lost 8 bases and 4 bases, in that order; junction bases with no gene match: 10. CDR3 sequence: CASGYPTSGNYEQYF. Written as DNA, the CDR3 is TGTGCCAGCGGCTACCCGACTAGCGGGAATTACGAGCAGTACTTC.

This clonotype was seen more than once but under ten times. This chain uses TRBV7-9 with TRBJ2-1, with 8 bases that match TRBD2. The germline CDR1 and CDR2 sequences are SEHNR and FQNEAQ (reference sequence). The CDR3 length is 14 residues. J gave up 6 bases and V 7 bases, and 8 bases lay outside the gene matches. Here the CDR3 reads CASIAGLAGNEQFF. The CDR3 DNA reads TGTGCCAGCATTGCCGGGCTAGCGGGCAATGAGCAGTTCTTC.

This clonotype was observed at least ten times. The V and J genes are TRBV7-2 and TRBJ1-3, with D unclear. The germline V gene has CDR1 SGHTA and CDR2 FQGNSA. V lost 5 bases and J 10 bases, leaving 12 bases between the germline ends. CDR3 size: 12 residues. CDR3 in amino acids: CASSQPPGTIYF. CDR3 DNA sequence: TGTGCCAGCAGCCAACCGCCCGGGACCATATATTTT.

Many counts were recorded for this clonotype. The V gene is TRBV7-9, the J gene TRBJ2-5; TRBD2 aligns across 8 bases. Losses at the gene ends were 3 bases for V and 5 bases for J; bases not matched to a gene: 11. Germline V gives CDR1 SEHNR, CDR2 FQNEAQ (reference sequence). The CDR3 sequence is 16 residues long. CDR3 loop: CASSLAPSGPLETQYF. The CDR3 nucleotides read TGTGCCAGCAGCTTGGCCCCTAGCGGGCCTTTGGAGACCCAGTACTTC.

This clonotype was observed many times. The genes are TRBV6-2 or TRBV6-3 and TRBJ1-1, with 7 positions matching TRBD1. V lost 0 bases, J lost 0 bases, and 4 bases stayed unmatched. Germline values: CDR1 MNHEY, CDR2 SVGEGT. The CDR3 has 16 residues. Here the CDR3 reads CASSYSTGKMNTEAFF. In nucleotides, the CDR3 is TGTGCCAGCAGTTACTCGACAGGGAAGATGAACACTGAAGCTTTCTTT.

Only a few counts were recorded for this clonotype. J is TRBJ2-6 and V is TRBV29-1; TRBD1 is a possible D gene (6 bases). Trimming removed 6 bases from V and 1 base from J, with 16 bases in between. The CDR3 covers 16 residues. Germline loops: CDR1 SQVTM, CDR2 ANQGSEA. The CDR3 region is CSVDQQGSSGANVLTF. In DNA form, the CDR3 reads TGCAGCGTGGACCAACAGGGTTCATCTGGGGCCAACGTCCTGACTTTC.

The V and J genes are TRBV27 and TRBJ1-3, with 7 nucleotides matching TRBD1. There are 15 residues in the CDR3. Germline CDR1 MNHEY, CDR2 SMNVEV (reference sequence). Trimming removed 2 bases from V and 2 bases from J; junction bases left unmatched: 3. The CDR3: CASSLKGGTGNTIYF. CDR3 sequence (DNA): TGTGCCAGCAGTTTAAAAGGGGGCACTGGAAACACCATATATTTT.

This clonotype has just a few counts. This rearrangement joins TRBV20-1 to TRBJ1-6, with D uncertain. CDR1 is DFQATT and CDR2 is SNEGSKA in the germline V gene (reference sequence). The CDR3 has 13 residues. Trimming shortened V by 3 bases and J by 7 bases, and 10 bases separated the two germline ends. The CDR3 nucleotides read TGCAGTGCTAGGAACAGCAAGAATTCACCCCTCCACTTT. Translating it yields CSARNSKNSPLHF.